This T cell receptor (beta chain) was found in a study of blood T cell repertoires in COVID-19. For the study at large: Samples representing acute and convalescent COVID-19 were sourced from the United States, Italy and Spain.

Original processing notes: Amplification with reference gene primers provided the estimates of nucleated cell counts. Some clones are missing from TCRdb's copy, which holds only in-frame ones; the method was immunoSEQ multiplex PCR. The D gene and trimming were derived from the DNA, and the V and J assignments and clone size from that table. The data hold 95,000 to 150,000 clones, with 82% observed a single time. The V gene's germline CDR1 is MGHRA and CDR2 YSYEKL. The V and J ends lost 1 base and 5 bases, in that order; junction bases with no gene match: 7. The length of the CDR3 is 17 residues. Only one count was recorded for this clone.

This clonotype was obtained from a woman in her seventies with acute or convalescent COVID-19. Sequencing was done on a sample of peripheral blood. The chain links TRBV4-1 to TRBJ1-4; TRBD1 matches 10 bases. CDR3 in amino acids: CASSQAPWDRGNEKLFF. CDR3 nucleotide sequence: TGCGCCAGCAGCCAAGCCCCGTGGGACAGGGGAAATGAAAAACTGTTTTTT.